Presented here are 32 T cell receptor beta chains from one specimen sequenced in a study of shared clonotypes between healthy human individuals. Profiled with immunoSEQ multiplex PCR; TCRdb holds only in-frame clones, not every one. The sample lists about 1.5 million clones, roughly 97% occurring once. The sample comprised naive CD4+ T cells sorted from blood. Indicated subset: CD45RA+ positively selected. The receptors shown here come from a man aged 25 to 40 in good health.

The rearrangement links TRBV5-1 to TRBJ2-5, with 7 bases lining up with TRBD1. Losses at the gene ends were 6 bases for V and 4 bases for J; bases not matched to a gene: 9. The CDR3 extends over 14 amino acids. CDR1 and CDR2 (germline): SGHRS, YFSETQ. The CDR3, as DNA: TGCGCCAGCACCCCAACAGGGGCTGGAGAGACCCAGTACTTC. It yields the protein CASTPTGAGETQYF.

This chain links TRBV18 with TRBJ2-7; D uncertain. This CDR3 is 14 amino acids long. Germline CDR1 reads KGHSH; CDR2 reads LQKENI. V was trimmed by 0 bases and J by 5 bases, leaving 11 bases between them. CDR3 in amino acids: CASSPPSRAHEQYF. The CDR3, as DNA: TGTGCCAGCTCACCACCGAGTAGAGCCCACGAGCAGTACTTC.

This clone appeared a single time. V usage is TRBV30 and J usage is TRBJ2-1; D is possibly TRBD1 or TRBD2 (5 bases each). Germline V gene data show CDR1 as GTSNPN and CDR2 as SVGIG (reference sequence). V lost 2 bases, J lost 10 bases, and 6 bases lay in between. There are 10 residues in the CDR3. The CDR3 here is CAWSRDEQFF. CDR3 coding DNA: TGTGCCTGGAGTCGGGACGAGCAGTTCTTC.

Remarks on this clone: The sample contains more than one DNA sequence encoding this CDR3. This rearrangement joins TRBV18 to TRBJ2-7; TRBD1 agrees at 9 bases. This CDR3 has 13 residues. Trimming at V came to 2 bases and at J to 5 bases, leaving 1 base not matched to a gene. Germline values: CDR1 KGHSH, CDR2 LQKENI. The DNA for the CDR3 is TGTGCCAGCTCACCAAGACAGGGGGACGAGCAGTACTTC. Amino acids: CASSPRQGDEQYF.

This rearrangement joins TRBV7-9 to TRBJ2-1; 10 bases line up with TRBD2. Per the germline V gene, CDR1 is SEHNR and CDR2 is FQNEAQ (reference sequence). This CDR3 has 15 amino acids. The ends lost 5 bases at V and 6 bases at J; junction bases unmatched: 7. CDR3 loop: CASSPGLAVINEQFF. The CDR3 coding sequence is TGTGCCAGCAGCCCCGGACTAGCGGTTATCAATGAGCAGTTCTTC.

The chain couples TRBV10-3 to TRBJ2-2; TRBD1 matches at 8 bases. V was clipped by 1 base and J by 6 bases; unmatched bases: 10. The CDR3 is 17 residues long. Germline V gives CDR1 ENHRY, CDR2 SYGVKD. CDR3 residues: CAISELNVRGRSGELFF. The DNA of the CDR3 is TGTGCCATCAGTGAGTTAAATGTCAGGGGGCGTTCCGGGGAGCTGTTTTTT.

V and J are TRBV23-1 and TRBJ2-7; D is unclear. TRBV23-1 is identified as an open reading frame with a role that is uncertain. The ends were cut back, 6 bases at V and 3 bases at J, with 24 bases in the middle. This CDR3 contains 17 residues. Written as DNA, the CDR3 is TGCGCCAGCAGCGCCCAAGTCCGTGGTCCCGAGAACTACGAGCAGTACTTC. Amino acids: CASSAQVRGPENYEQYF.

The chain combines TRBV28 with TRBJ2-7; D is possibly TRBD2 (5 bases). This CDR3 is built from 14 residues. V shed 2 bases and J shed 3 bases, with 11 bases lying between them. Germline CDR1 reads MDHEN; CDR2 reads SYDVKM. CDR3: CASSLNLEVYEQYF. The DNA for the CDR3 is TGTGCCAGCAGTTTAAATTTGGAGGTCTACGAGCAGTACTTC.

Here the CDR3 DNA reads TGCGCCAGCAGCTTGGGACTAGCGGCCAGCTCCTACAATGAGCAGTTCTTC. Protein: CASSLGLAASSYNEQFF. The rearrangement joins TRBV5-1 to TRBJ2-1; 9 bases line up with TRBD2. J was trimmed by 0 bases and V by 0 bases; bases with no gene match: 4. Germline V gene data show CDR1 as SGHRS and CDR2 as YFSETQ. CDR3 length equals 17 residues.

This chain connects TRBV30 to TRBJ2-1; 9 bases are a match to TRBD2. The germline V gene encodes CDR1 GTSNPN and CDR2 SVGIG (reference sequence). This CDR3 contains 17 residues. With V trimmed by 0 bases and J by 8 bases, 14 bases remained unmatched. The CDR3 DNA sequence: TGTGCCTGGAGTGTACGGGTCGCGGGAGGGCCAATGTATGAGCAGTTCTTC. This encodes CAWSVRVAGGPMYEQFF.

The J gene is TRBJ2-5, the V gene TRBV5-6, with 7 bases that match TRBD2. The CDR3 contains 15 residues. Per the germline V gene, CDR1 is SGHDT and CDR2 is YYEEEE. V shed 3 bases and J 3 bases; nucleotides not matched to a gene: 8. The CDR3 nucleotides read TGTGCCAGCAGCTCCCGAGGGACTACTGAAGAGACCCAGTACTTC. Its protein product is CASSSRGTTEETQYF.

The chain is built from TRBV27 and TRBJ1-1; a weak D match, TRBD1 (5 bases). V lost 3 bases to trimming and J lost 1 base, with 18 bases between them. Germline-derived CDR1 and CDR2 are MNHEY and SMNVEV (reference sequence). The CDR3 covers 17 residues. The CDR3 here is CASSLAGEKGWNTEAFF. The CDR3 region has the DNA TGTGCCAGCAGTTTGGCCGGCGAAAAGGGGTGGAACACTGAAGCTTTCTTT.

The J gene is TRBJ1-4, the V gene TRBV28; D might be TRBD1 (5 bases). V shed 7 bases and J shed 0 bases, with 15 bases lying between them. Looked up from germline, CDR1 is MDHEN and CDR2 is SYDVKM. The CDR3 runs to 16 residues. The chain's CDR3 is CASTRGTDATNEKLFF. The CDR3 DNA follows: TGTGCCAGCACTAGAGGGACGGATGCAACTAATGAAAAACTGTTTTTT.

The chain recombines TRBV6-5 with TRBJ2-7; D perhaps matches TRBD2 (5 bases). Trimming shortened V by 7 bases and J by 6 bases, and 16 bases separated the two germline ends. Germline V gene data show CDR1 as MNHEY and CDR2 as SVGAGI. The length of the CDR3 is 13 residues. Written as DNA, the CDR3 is TGTGCCAGCACGCCGGCGGGCGGACTCGAGCAGTACTTC. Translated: CASTPAGGLEQYF.

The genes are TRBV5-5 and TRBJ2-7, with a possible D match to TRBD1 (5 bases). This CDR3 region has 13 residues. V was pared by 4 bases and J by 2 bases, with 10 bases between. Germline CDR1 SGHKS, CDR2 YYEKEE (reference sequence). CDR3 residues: CASSPVDTYEQYF. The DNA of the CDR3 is TGTGCCAGCAGCCCAGTGGACACCTACGAGCAGTACTTC.

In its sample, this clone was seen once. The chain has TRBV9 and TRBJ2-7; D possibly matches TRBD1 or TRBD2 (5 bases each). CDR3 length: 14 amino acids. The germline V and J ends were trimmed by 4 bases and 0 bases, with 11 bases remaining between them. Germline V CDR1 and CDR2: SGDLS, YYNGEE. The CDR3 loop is CASSRTGTSYEQYF. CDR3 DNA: TGTGCCAGCAGCCGAACCGGGACCTCCTACGAGCAGTACTTC.

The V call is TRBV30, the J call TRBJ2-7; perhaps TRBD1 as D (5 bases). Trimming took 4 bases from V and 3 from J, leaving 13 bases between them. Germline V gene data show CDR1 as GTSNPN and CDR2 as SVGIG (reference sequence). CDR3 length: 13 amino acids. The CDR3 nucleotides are TGTGCCTGGAATAGGGGTCTAGGCTACGAGCAGTACTTC. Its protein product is CAWNRGLGYEQYF.

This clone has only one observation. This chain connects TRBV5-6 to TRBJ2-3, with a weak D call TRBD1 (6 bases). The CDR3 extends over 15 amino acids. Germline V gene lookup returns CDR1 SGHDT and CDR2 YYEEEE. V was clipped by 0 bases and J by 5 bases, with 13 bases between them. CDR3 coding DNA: TGTGCCAGCAGCTTGGTAACAGGGAGTGGAGATACGCAGTATTTT. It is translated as CASSLVTGSGDTQYF.

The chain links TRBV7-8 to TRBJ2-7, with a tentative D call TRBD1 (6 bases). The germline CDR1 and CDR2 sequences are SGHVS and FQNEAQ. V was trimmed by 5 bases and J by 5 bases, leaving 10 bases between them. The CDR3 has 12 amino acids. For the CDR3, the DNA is TGTGCCAGCAGCGCCGACAGGAACGAGCAGTACTTC. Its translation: CASSADRNEQYF.

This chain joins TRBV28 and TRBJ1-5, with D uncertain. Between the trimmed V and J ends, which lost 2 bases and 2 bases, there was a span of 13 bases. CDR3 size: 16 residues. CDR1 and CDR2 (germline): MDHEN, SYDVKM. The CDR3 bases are TGTGCCAGCAGTTTAATTGCACAATGGCGCAATCAGCCCCAGCATTTT. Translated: CASSLIAQWRNQPQHF.

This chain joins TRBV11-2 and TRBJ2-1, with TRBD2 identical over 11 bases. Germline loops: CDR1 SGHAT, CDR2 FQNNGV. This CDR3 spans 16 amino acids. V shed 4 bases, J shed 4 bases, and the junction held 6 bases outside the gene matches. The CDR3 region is CASSSPGLAVYNEQFF. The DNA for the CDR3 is TGTGCCAGCAGCTCCCCGGGACTAGCGGTTTACAATGAGCAGTTCTTC.

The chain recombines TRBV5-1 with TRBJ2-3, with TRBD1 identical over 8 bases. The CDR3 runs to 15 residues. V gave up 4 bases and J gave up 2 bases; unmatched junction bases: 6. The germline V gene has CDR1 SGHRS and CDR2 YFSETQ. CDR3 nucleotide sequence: TGCGCCAGCAGCACGGACAGGGAGTACACAGATACGCAGTATTTT. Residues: CASSTDREYTDTQYF.

The CDR3 DNA is TGTGCCAGCAGTCCCACCAGGATCATGAACACTGAAGCTTTCTTT. Translating it yields CASSPTRIMNTEAFF. V usage is TRBV28 and J usage is TRBJ1-1; D remains unclear. V lost 5 bases to trimming and J lost 0 bases, with 13 bases between them. The germline V gene encodes CDR1 MDHEN and CDR2 SYDVKM. CDR3 length: 15 residues.

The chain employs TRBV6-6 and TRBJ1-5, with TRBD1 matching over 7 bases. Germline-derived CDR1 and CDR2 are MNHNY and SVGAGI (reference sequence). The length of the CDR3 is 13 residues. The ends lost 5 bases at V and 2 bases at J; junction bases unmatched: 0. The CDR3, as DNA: TGTGCCAGCAGTGACAGGGGCAATCAGCCCCAGCATTTT. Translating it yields CASSDRGNQPQHF.

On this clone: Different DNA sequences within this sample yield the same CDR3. CDR3 in amino acids: CASSLDSSSYNEQFF. CDR3 in DNA: TGTGCCAGCAGCTTGGACAGCAGCTCCTACAATGAGCAGTTCTTC. The chain joins TRBV11-3 to TRBJ2-1, with TRBD1 as a possible D gene (6 bases). Trimming pared 3 bases from V and 0 bases from J, leaving 9 bases between. The CDR3 is 15 residues long. Germline V lookup: CDR1 SGHNT, CDR2 YENEEA.

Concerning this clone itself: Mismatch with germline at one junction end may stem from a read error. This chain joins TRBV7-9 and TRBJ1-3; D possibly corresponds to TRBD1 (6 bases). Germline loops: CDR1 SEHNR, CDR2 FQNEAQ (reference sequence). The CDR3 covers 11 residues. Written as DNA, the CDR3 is TGTGCCAGCAGCCTTTTGGGACAATCCGAGTTT. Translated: CASSLLGQSEF.

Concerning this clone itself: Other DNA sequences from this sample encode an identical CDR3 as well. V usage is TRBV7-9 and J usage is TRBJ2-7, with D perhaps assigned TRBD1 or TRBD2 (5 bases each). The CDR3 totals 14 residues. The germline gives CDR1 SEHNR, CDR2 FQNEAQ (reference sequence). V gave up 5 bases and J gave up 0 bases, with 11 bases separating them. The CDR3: CASSRDRSSYEQYF. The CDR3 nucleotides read TGTGCCAGCAGCCGGGACCGGAGCTCCTACGAGCAGTACTTC. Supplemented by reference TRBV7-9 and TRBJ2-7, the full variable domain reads DTGVSQNPRHKITKRGQNVTFRCDPISEHNRLYWYRQTLGQGPEFLTYFQNEAQLEKSRLLSDRFSAERPKGSFSTLEIQRTEQGDSAMYLCASSRDRSSYEQYFGPGTRLTVT.

The CDR3 DNA reads as TGTGCCAGCAGTTTATCCCTAGGGTGGTACGAGCAGTACTTC. Its translation is CASSLSLGWYEQYF. The J gene is TRBJ2-7, the V gene TRBV28, with no clear D. Germline V lookup: CDR1 MDHEN, CDR2 SYDVKM. Trimming took 1 base from V and 4 from J, leaving 11 bases between them. This CDR3 is built from 14 residues. Looking up the rest from reference TRBV28 and TRBJ2-7 gives the full variable domain: DVKVTQSSRYLVKRTGEKVFLECVQDMDHENMFWYRQDPGLGLRLIYFSYDVKMKEKGDIPEGYSVSREKKERFSLILESASTNQTSMYLCASSLSLGWYEQYFGPGTRLTVT.

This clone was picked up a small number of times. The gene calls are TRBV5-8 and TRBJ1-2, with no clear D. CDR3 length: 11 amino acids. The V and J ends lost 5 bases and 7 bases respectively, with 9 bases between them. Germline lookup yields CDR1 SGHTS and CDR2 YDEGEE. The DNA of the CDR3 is TGTGCCAGCAGACTGACACGTGGCTACACCTTC. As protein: CASRLTRGYTF.

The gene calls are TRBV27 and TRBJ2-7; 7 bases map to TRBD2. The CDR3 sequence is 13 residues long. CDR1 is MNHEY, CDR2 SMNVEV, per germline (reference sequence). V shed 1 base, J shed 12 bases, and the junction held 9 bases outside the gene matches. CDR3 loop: CASSLFGTGGLYF. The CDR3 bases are TGTGCCAGCAGTTTATTTGGGACGGGGGGTTTGTACTTC.

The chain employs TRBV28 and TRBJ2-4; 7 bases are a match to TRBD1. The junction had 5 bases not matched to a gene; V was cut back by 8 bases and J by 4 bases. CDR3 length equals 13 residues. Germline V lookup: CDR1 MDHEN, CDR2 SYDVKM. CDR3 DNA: TGTGCCAGCTACGGGACAGATAAAAACATTCAGTACTTC. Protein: CASYGTDKNIQYF.

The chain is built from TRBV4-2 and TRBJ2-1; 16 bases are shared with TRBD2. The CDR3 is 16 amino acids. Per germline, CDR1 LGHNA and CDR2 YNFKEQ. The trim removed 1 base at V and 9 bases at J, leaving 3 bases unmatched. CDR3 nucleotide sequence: TGTGCCAGCAGCCAAGCCGGGACTAGCGGGAGGGGTGAGCAGTTCTTC. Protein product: CASSQAGTSGRGEQFF.